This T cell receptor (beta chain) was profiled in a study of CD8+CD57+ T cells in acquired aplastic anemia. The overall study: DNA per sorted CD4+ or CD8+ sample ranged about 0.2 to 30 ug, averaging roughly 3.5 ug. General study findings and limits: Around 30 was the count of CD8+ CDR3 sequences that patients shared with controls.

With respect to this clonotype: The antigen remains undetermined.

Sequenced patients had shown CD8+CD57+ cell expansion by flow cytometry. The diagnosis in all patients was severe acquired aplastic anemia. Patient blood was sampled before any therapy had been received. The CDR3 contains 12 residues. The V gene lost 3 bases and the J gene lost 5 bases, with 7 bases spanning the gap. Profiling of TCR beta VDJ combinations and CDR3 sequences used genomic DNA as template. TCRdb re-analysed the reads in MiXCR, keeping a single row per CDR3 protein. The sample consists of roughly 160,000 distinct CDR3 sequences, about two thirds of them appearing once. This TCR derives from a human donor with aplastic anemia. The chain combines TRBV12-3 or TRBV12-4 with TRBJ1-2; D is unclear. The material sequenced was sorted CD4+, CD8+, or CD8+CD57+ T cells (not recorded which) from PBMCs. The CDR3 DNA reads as TGTGCCAGCAGTTTTTTGGGGTATGGCTACACCTTC. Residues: CASSFLGYGYTF.